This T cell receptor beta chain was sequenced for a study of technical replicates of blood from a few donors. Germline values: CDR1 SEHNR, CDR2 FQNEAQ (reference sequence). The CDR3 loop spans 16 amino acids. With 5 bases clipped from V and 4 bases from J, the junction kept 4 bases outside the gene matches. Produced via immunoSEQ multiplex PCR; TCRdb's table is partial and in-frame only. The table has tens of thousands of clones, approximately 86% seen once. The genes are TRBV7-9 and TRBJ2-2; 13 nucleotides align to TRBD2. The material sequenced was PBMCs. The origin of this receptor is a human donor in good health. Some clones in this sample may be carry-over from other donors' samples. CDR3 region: CASSGGTSGTTGELFF. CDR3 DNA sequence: TGTGCCAGCAGCGGAGGGACTAGCGGGACCACCGGGGAGCTGTTTTTT.